Following are 8 T cell receptor beta chains from one sample sequenced in a study of blood T cell repertoires in COVID-19. Assay used: immunoSEQ multiplex PCR; TCRdb lists only in-frame clones, some missing. This table has under 500,000 clones, 87% appearing once. Material for sequencing was PBMCs or T cells enriched from blood (not recorded which). These TCRs come from a woman between 18 and 29 years old with acute COVID-19.

The chain couples TRBV6-5 to TRBJ1-5, with 7 nucleotides matching TRBD1. V was pared by 2 bases and J by 0 bases, with 4 bases of the junction left unmatched. Per the germline V gene, CDR1 is MNHEY and CDR2 is SVGAGI. The CDR3 totals 16 residues. The DNA for the CDR3 is TGTGCCAGCAGTTACGGACAGGCTTATAGCAATCAGCCCCAGCATTTT. This translates into CASSYGQAYSNQPQHF.

The chain joins TRBV6-2 or TRBV6-3 to TRBJ2-7; a possible D gene is TRBD1 (5 bases). The length of the CDR3 is 15 residues. The V gene's germline CDR1 is MNHEY and CDR2 SVGEGT. V gave up 2 bases and J gave up 2 bases, with 13 bases separating them. The CDR3 is CASSYRQPETYEQYF. The DNA for the CDR3 is TGTGCCAGCAGTTACCGACAGCCTGAGACCTACGAGCAGTACTTC.

The chain couples TRBV27 to TRBJ1-2; the D is unclear. Per the germline V gene, CDR1 is MNHEY and CDR2 is SMNVEV (reference sequence). V dropped 5 bases and J dropped 3 bases, with 13 bases sitting between them. The CDR3 consists of 14 residues. The CDR3 region is CASSALGVDYGYTF. CDR3 DNA sequence: TGTGCCAGCAGTGCTTTGGGAGTGGACTATGGCTACACCTTC.

The chain combines TRBV6-2 or TRBV6-3 with TRBJ2-2, with 8 bases fitting TRBD2. From germline, CDR1 is MNHEY and CDR2 SVGEGT. V gave up 2 bases and J gave up 0 bases; unmatched junction bases: 5. The CDR3 has 17 amino acids. The CDR3 loop reads CASSYTSAGANTGELFF. The DNA of the CDR3 is TGTGCCAGCAGTTACACCTCAGCGGGGGCGAACACCGGGGAGCTGTTTTTT.

The chain recombines TRBV19 with TRBJ1-3; D call uncertain. Germline CDR1 and CDR2: LNHDA and SQIVND (reference sequence). The length of the CDR3 is 15 residues. The V and J ends lost 4 bases and 0 bases respectively, with 10 bases between them. CDR3 sequence: CASSSDKSSGNTIYF. CDR3 in DNA: TGTGCCAGTAGTAGCGACAAGAGCTCTGGAAACACCATATATTTT. The full variable domain, its missing parts supplied by reference TRBV19 and TRBJ1-3, is DGGITQSPKYLFRKEGQNVTLSCEQNLNHDAMYWYRQDPGQGLRLIYYSQIVNDFQKGDIAEGYSVSREKKESFPLTVTSAQKNPTAFYLCASSSDKSSGNTIYFGEGSWLTVV.

The gene calls are TRBV2 and TRBJ1-5; the D gene is possibly TRBD1 (5 bases). Germline CDR1 SNHLY, CDR2 FYNNEI. CDR3 length: 14 residues. The germline V and J ends were trimmed by 4 bases and 7 bases, with 14 bases remaining between them. For the CDR3, the DNA is TGTGCCAGCAGTGGTTGGGGCCCCGGGCAGCCCCAGCATTTT. Translated: CASSGWGPGQPQHF.

The chain uses TRBV7-3 and TRBJ2-1; D is unresolved. Germline CDR1 reads SGHTA; CDR2 reads FQGTGA. This CDR3 contains 15 residues. V was pared by 4 bases and J by 6 bases, with 16 bases between. The CDR3 sequence: CASSSSYVVSNEQFF. The CDR3 region has the DNA TGTGCCAGCAGCTCTTCTTACGTAGTATCCAATGAGCAGTTCTTC.

The chain couples TRBV20-1 to TRBJ2-1; 7 nucleotides agree with TRBD2. Looked up from germline, CDR1 is DFQATT and CDR2 is SNEGSKA (reference sequence). The length of the CDR3 is 15 residues. The trim removed 3 bases at V and 9 bases at J, leaving 14 bases unmatched. The CDR3 DNA reads TGCAGTGCTAGTGAGGGAGGGATGAACAGCGGTGAGCAGTTCTTC. Protein sequence: CSASEGGMNSGEQFF.